The subject of this entry is one T cell receptor (beta chain). This clonotype was found a few times. This clone's antigen is unknown. Per-nucleotide qualities are absent, and no much larger clonotype sits a single base away. Sequencing used an Illumina HiSeq 2500. Quantitative 5'-RACE with molecular barcodes was used to prepare TCR beta libraries. As for the authors' bioinformatics: A new computational method, built on a probabilistic model of VDJ rearrangement, was used to identify disease-linked TCR variants. Starting from the raw public reads, TCRdb applied fastp trimming at Q25, assembled clones with MiXCR and retained in-frame beta chains. Every CDR3 protein is listed once, alongside the most common genes and DNA of its rows. The V and J calls shown here were made by TCRdb, not taken from the authors' results. Across this sample there are about 540,000 distinct CDR3 sequences, with 9.5% to 15% seen only once. The top ten constitute over 6.5% of the sample.

This sample is part of a study of CD8 T cells in ankylosing spondylitis (dated by TCRdb to 2016 to 2017). The study in broad terms: T cell receptor beta repertoires were profiled in healthy donors and ankylosing spondylitis patients so that disease-linked TCR variants could be found. The whole study cohort included under 140 healthy donors and under 30 ankylosing spondylitis patients. Peripheral blood was sampled, and synovial fluid was additionally collected from ankylosing spondylitis patients. General study outcomes and caveats: Some of the motif variants had been reported before in the synovial fluid and blood of reactive arthritis patients, a finding that suggests common disease-initiation mechanisms. According to the report, matched synovial fluid samples from ankylosing spondylitis patients were significantly enriched for the disease-linked clones. A TCR beta motif made up of several highly homologous amino acid variants appeared to be characteristic of blood from ankylosing spondylitis patients. In peripheral blood, the disease-linked clones were found at relatively low frequencies and had a CD8+ phenotype.

The germline V and J ends show losses of 6 bases and 7 bases respectively, and no gene match explains 9 bases of the junction. Counted from cysteine to phenylalanine, this CDR3 has 14 amino acids. The CDR3 DNA has 42 bases and is translated from base 1. Taken from the germline V gene, the CDR1 and CDR2 loops are MGHDK and SYGVNS. The material sequenced was blood, either unsorted or a sorted T cell fraction (not recorded which). The sequence joins TRBV25-1 to TRBJ2-3; 8 of the junction bases match TRBD2. The source of this sequence is a male donor with ankylosing spondylitis. For the CDR3, the sequence is CASSAGTSVNTQYF. The DNA sequence is as follows: TGTGCCAGCAGCGCCGGGACTAGTGTGAATACGCAGTATTTT.